A selection of T cell receptor beta chains follows, all from one sample in a study of B cell selection in AIRE deficiency. Measured with immunoSEQ multiplex PCR; TCRdb has only the in-frame clones, and not every one. Of around 24,000 clones in the sample, about 96% are singletons; the top ten hold around 0.17%. Sequencing was carried out using CD4+CD127+ conventional T cells sorted from PBMCs. The receptors come from a human donor in good health. Both conserved end residues are part of each CDR3. A D gene is named only where the DNA matches it firmly. Where a row states a size, it is once, few, many or the class of an expanded clone; other rows omit it.

d_call: TRBD2
j_call: TRBJ2-7
clone_size: -
v_call: TRBV9
cdr3_nt: TGTGCCAGCAGCGTAGGGACTAGCGGCCCACAGTACTTC
cdr3_aa: CASSVGTSGPQYF

d_call: TRBD1
j_call: TRBJ1-1
clone_size: -
v_call: TRBV11-3
cdr3_nt: TGTGCCAGCAGCTTAGGCTACAGGGGGCTAAGGACTGAAGCTTTCTTT
cdr3_aa: CASSLGYRGLRTEAFF

d_call: -
j_call: TRBJ2-7
clone_size: once
v_call: TRBV10-3
cdr3_nt: TGTGCCATCAGTGAGTCGGGGCAGGGAGTACACGAGCAGTACTTC
cdr3_aa: CAISESGQGVHEQYF

d_call: -
j_call: TRBJ2-3
clone_size: -
v_call: TRBV6-5
cdr3_nt: TGTGCCAGCAGTTACTCGACACTAGCAGATACGCAGTATTTT
cdr3_aa: CASSYSTLADTQYF

d_call: TRBD1
j_call: TRBJ1-2
clone_size: once
v_call: TRBV7-2
cdr3_nt: TGTGCCAGCAGCTCACGACAGGGAAGGGTGTTCGGCTACACCTTC
cdr3_aa: CASSSRQGRVFGYTF

d_call: -
j_call: TRBJ1-2
clone_size: -
v_call: TRBV6-5
cdr3_nt: TGTGCCAGCAGTTATGGAGGACACCCTAACTATGGCTACACCTTC
cdr3_aa: CASSYGGHPNYGYTF

d_call: -
j_call: TRBJ1-2
clone_size: -
v_call: TRBV5-6
cdr3_nt: TGTGCCAGCAGCTTGGTCCCAGGGGCGGACACCTTC
cdr3_aa: CASSLVPGADTF

d_call: -
j_call: TRBJ2-1
clone_size: -
v_call: TRBV21-1
cdr3_nt: TGTGCCAGCAGCAAGTTAGAGGGCAATGAGCAGTTCTTC
cdr3_aa: CASSKLEGNEQFF

d_call: -
j_call: TRBJ2-5
clone_size: -
v_call: TRBV6-5
cdr3_nt: TGTGCCAGCAGTTACTCAGGGCCCCGGGCCCAAGAGACCCAGTACTTC
cdr3_aa: CASSYSGPRAQETQYF

d_call: TRBD1
j_call: TRBJ1-5
clone_size: -
v_call: TRBV28
cdr3_nt: TGTGCCAGCAGTTCATCACACAGGGGGCAGCCCCAGCATTTT
cdr3_aa: CASSSSHRGQPQHF

d_call: -
j_call: TRBJ2-2
clone_size: -
v_call: TRBV5-1
cdr3_nt: TGCGCCAGCCACCCCGACCCCAGTTCCGGGGAGCTGTTTTTT
cdr3_aa: CASHPDPSSGELFF

d_call: TRBD1
j_call: TRBJ1-3
clone_size: -
v_call: TRBV11-2
cdr3_nt: TGTGCCAGCAGCTTTACAGGGGGCTCTGGAAACACCATATATTTT
cdr3_aa: CASSFTGGSGNTIYF

d_call: TRBD1
j_call: TRBJ1-6
clone_size: -
v_call: TRBV19
cdr3_nt: TGTGCCAGTAAAGAGGACAGGGCGTCCGATAATTCACCCCTCCACTTT
cdr3_aa: CASKEDRASDNSPLHF

d_call: TRBD2
j_call: TRBJ2-2
clone_size: -
v_call: TRBV5-1
cdr3_nt: TGCGCCAGCAGCTCCGGGACTAGCGGAGCAACCGGGGAGCTGTTTTTT
cdr3_aa: CASSSGTSGATGELFF

d_call: -
j_call: TRBJ2-7
clone_size: -
v_call: TRBV5-1
cdr3_nt: TGCGCCAGCAGCTTGGAGGGCAGGGTCTACGAGCAGTACTTC
cdr3_aa: CASSLEGRVYEQYF

d_call: -
j_call: TRBJ1-3
clone_size: -
v_call: TRBV15
cdr3_nt: TGTGCCACCAGCAGAGAGGGTCGGAACACCATATATTTT
cdr3_aa: CATSREGRNTIYF

d_call: TRBD1
j_call: TRBJ2-7
clone_size: -
v_call: TRBV7-9
cdr3_nt: TGTGCCAGCAGCGCCCCTGGGACAGGACGTTCCTACGAGCAGTACTTC
cdr3_aa: CASSAPGTGRSYEQYF

d_call: -
j_call: TRBJ2-2
clone_size: once
v_call: TRBV11-2
cdr3_nt: TGTGCCAGCAGCTTAATTCTGACGGGCACCGGGGAGCTGTTTTTT
cdr3_aa: CASSLILTGTGELFF

d_call: TRBD1
j_call: TRBJ1-5
clone_size: once
v_call: TRBV19
cdr3_nt: TGTGCCAGTAGCAAAGAGACAGGGGGCCAGGGCAATCAGCCCCAGCATTTT
cdr3_aa: CASSKETGGQGNQPQHF

d_call: -
j_call: TRBJ2-7
clone_size: -
v_call: TRBV5-1
cdr3_nt: TGCGCCAGCAGCTTGGATACAGACTCCTACGAGCAGTACTTC
cdr3_aa: CASSLDTDSYEQYF

d_call: TRBD1
j_call: TRBJ2-7
clone_size: -
v_call: TRBV9
cdr3_nt: TGTGCCAGCAGCGTTTCAGGGGGCCTACTCTACGAGCAGTACTTC
cdr3_aa: CASSVSGGLLYEQYF

d_call: -
j_call: TRBJ2-7
clone_size: -
v_call: TRBV15
cdr3_nt: TGTGCCACCAGCAGAGATAGAAGCTCAGGGACGTTCTCCTACGAGCAGTACTTC
cdr3_aa: CATSRDRSSGTFSYEQYF

d_call: -
j_call: TRBJ2-5
clone_size: -
v_call: TRBV20-1
cdr3_nt: TGCAGTGCTAGTCACCAAGAGACCCAGTACTTC
cdr3_aa: CSASHQETQYF

d_call: -
j_call: TRBJ2-3
clone_size: -
v_call: TRBV10-2
cdr3_nt: TGCGCCAGCAGTGAGAGCGACAGCACAGATACGCAGTATTTT
cdr3_aa: CASSESDSTDTQYF

d_call: -
j_call: TRBJ1-4
clone_size: -
v_call: TRBV5-6
cdr3_nt: TGTGCCAGCAGCCCATCCAGGGCTAATGAAAAACTGTTTTTT
cdr3_aa: CASSPSRANEKLFF

d_call: TRBD1
j_call: TRBJ2-1
clone_size: -
v_call: TRBV5-1
cdr3_nt: TGCGCCAGCAGCTCGGGACAGGACTACAATGAGCAGTTCTTC
cdr3_aa: CASSSGQDYNEQFF

d_call: TRBD1
j_call: TRBJ1-1
clone_size: -
v_call: TRBV6-5
cdr3_nt: TGTGCCAGCAGTTACGACAGGGGGGTCACTGAAGCTTTCTTT
cdr3_aa: CASSYDRGVTEAFF

d_call: -
j_call: TRBJ2-1
clone_size: -
v_call: TRBV6-4
cdr3_nt: TGTGCCAGCAGTGACTCAGAGCTCAATGAGCAGTTCTTC
cdr3_aa: CASSDSELNEQFF

d_call: -
j_call: TRBJ1-1
clone_size: -
v_call: TRBV7-3
cdr3_nt: TGTGCCAGCAGCTACGGCCAAGGGAGGACTGAAGCTTTCTTT
cdr3_aa: CASSYGQGRTEAFF

d_call: TRBD1
j_call: TRBJ1-1
clone_size: -
v_call: TRBV7-8
cdr3_nt: TGTGCCAGCAGCTCCCGGACAGGGCTGAACACTGAAGCTTTCTTT
cdr3_aa: CASSSRTGLNTEAFF

d_call: -
j_call: TRBJ2-5
clone_size: -
v_call: TRBV19
cdr3_nt: TGTGCCAGTAAACGCGATAGCCAAGAGACCCAGTACTTC
cdr3_aa: CASKRDSQETQYF

d_call: -
j_call: TRBJ1-5
clone_size: -
v_call: TRBV19
cdr3_nt: TGTGCCAGTAGTATAGATCGCTTTCAGGCCACCCGATCCAATCAGCCCCAGCATTTT
cdr3_aa: CASSIDRFQATRSNQPQHF

d_call: -
j_call: TRBJ2-1
clone_size: few
v_call: TRBV14
cdr3_nt: TGTGCCAGCAGCCAAGACGAGATAGGAAGGGACTACAATGAGCAGTTCTTC
cdr3_aa: CASSQDEIGRDYNEQFF

d_call: TRBD1
j_call: TRBJ1-2
clone_size: -
v_call: TRBV5-4
cdr3_nt: TGTGCCAGCACTATGACCGTCGACAGGGCTGATGGCTACACCTTC
cdr3_aa: CASTMTVDRADGYTF

d_call: -
j_call: TRBJ1-1
clone_size: once
v_call: TRBV18
cdr3_nt: TGTGCCAGCTCACCTCGGGAGAACACTGAAGCTTTCTTT
cdr3_aa: CASSPRENTEAFF

d_call: -
j_call: TRBJ1-2
clone_size: -
v_call: TRBV4-3
cdr3_nt: TGCGCCAGCAGCCAGGAGGTCGGCTATGGCTACACCTTC
cdr3_aa: CASSQEVGYGYTF

d_call: -
j_call: TRBJ1-6
clone_size: -
v_call: TRBV9
cdr3_nt: TGTGCCAGTCGTTCGGGTGGAATAAATTCACCCCTCCACTTT
cdr3_aa: CASRSGGINSPLHF

d_call: TRBD1
j_call: TRBJ1-5
clone_size: -
v_call: TRBV9
cdr3_nt: TGTGCCAGCAGCGAGGGACAGGGTGTTTCGAGCAATCAGCCCCAGCATTTT
cdr3_aa: CASSEGQGVSSNQPQHF

d_call: TRBD2
j_call: TRBJ2-3
clone_size: -
v_call: TRBV19
cdr3_nt: TGTGCCAGTAGTACCATTAGCGGGGGAGCCACAGATACGCAGTATTTT
cdr3_aa: CASSTISGGATDTQYF

d_call: -
j_call: TRBJ1-2
clone_size: -
v_call: TRBV7-6
cdr3_nt: TGTGCCAGCAGCTCAAGCCCTACAGGGAAGGTGTATGGCTACACCTTC
cdr3_aa: CASSSSPTGKVYGYTF

d_call: -
j_call: TRBJ1-5
clone_size: -
v_call: TRBV19
cdr3_nt: TGTGCCAGTAGTGCTTACCGGAGAAGCAATCAGCCCCAGCATTTT
cdr3_aa: CASSAYRRSNQPQHF

d_call: -
j_call: TRBJ2-3
clone_size: -
v_call: TRBV6-1
cdr3_nt: TGTGCCAGCAGTGAACCGGGGGGCACAGATACGCAGTATTTT
cdr3_aa: CASSEPGGTDTQYF

d_call: -
j_call: TRBJ2-7
clone_size: -
v_call: TRBV5-1
cdr3_nt: TGCGCCAGCAGCCAGGACTGGGCCAGCTACGAGCAGTACTTC
cdr3_aa: CASSQDWASYEQYF

d_call: -
j_call: TRBJ1-2
clone_size: -
v_call: TRBV2
cdr3_nt: TGTGCCAGCAGTGAGAGGCTGGGAGACGGCTACACCTTC
cdr3_aa: CASSERLGDGYTF

d_call: -
j_call: TRBJ2-3
clone_size: -
v_call: TRBV19
cdr3_nt: TGTGCCAGTACCCGACAGTCGGATGTGAATACGCAGTATTTT
cdr3_aa: CASTRQSDVNTQYF

d_call: -
j_call: TRBJ1-6
clone_size: -
v_call: TRBV19
cdr3_nt: TGTGCCAGTAGTAGTGGGCCGGAAAATTCACCCCTCCACTTT
cdr3_aa: CASSSGPENSPLHF

d_call: -
j_call: TRBJ1-2
clone_size: -
v_call: TRBV19
cdr3_nt: TGTGCCAGTAGTACCCTCGACGGACCCTATGGCTACACCTTC
cdr3_aa: CASSTLDGPYGYTF

d_call: TRBD2
j_call: TRBJ2-7
clone_size: -
v_call: TRBV28
cdr3_nt: TGTGCCAGCAGGACTAAGCGGGGGCCTACCTACGAGCAGTACTTC
cdr3_aa: CASRTKRGPTYEQYF

d_call: TRBD2
j_call: TRBJ2-1
clone_size: once
v_call: TRBV6-4
cdr3_nt: TGTGCCAGCAGTGCCCTACCCTCTAGCGGGGGCAACGGTGAGCAGTTCTTC
cdr3_aa: CASSALPSSGGNGEQFF

d_call: TRBD1
j_call: TRBJ1-2
clone_size: few
v_call: TRBV7-9
cdr3_nt: TGTGCCAGCAGCCCCGGGACAGGGAATGGCTACACCTTC
cdr3_aa: CASSPGTGNGYTF

d_call: -
j_call: TRBJ2-7
clone_size: -
v_call: TRBV11-2
cdr3_nt: TGTGCCAGCAGCTTAACAGGTTCCTCAATAGCTCCCTACGAGCAGTACTTC
cdr3_aa: CASSLTGSSIAPYEQYF

d_call: TRBD1
j_call: TRBJ2-7
clone_size: -
v_call: TRBV4-3
cdr3_nt: TGCGCCAGCAGCCACTCGACAGGGGCCGAGCAGTACTTC
cdr3_aa: CASSHSTGAEQYF